A single sample gave rise to the 12 T cell receptor beta chains below, sequenced in a study of cytotoxic CD8 clonotypes in ibrutinib-treated CLL. Data came from immunoSEQ multiplex PCR; TCRdb stores just in-frame clones and leaves some out. The table has more than 35,000 clones, 71% seen once. The sequences come from PBMCs, collected at disease progression, from a patient treated with ibrutinib. These receptor sequences come from a human donor with chronic lymphocytic leukemia.

This chain uses TRBV11-2 with TRBJ2-3, with D possibly being TRBD1 (6 bases). Germline V gene sequence: CDR1 SGHAT, CDR2 FQNNGV. The V gene lost 4 bases and the J gene lost 0 bases, with 14 bases spanning the gap. This CDR3 is built from 16 residues. The chain's CDR3 is CASSSARGMSTDTQYF. Written as DNA, the CDR3 is TGTGCCAGCAGCTCTGCTAGGGGGATGAGCACAGATACGCAGTATTTT.

The gene calls are TRBV29-1 and TRBJ1-2; D is uncertain. The germline V gene encodes CDR1 SQVTM and CDR2 ANQGSEA. The CDR3 has 13 amino acids. Deletions cut 4 bases from V and 8 bases from J, with 17 bases between. This CDR3 reads CSVVLRSYEGYTF. The CDR3 DNA reads TGCAGCGTTGTTTTACGGAGCTATGAAGGCTACACCTTC.

The rearrangement links TRBV5-1 to TRBJ1-2, with 8 bases fitting TRBD1. The V and J ends lost 1 base and 6 bases, in that order; junction bases with no gene match: 2. Germline V CDR1 and CDR2: SGHRS, YFSETQ. This CDR3 spans 13 amino acids. CDR3 amino acids: CASSLQGANGYTF. The CDR3 DNA is TGCGCCAGCAGCTTGCAGGGGGCAAATGGCTACACCTTC.

The chain links TRBV5-4 to TRBJ2-7, with 7 bases lining up with TRBD1. Germline V lookup: CDR1 SGHNT, CDR2 YYREEE (reference sequence). Trimming cost V 1 base and J 0 bases; bases outside gene matches: 4. This CDR3 comprises 15 residues. The CDR3 DNA is TGTGCCAGCAGCTTGCCCGGGACAGCCTCCTACGAGCAGTACTTC. Translation gives CASSLPGTASYEQYF.

The chain is built from TRBV5-4 and TRBJ1-2, with D unresolved. Trimming removed 4 bases from V and 1 base from J, with 11 bases in between. This CDR3 is built from 14 residues. Germline lookup yields CDR1 SGHNT and CDR2 YYREEE (reference sequence). The CDR3 spells CASSKLQDNYGYTF. The DNA for the CDR3 is TGTGCCAGCAGCAAACTTCAGGATAACTATGGCTACACCTTC.

J is TRBJ2-7 and V is TRBV5-4; D call uncertain. Trimming removed 0 bases at V and 3 bases at J, with 13 bases between. The length of the CDR3 is 15 residues. In germline, CDR1 is SGHNT, CDR2 YYREEE (reference sequence). The CDR3 DNA follows: TGTGCCAGCAGCTTGGCCGGTGGGAAGGGCTACGAGCAGTACTTC. Amino acids: CASSLAGGKGYEQYF.

The gene calls are TRBV6-6 and TRBJ1-4, with 8 bases identical to TRBD1. This CDR3 region has 15 residues. Germline CDR1 and CDR2: MNHNY and SVGAGI (reference sequence). Trimming removed 4 bases from V and 7 bases from J; junction bases left unmatched: 8. The CDR3 nucleotides read TGTGCCAGCAGTTTTGACAGGGGTTCAGGTGAAAAACTGTTTTTT. Encoded protein: CASSFDRGSGEKLFF.

This CDR3 is CASSPQWTGESNQPQHF. The CDR3 DNA is TGTGCCAGCAGTCCCCAGTGGACAGGGGAGAGCAATCAGCCCCAGCATTTT. The chain is built from TRBV27 and TRBJ1-5, with TRBD1 matching 9 bases. The CDR3 sequence is 17 residues long. Germline values: CDR1 MNHEY, CDR2 SMNVEV (reference sequence). V lost 5 bases, J lost 1 base, and 9 bases stayed unmatched.

The chain combines TRBV6-5 with TRBJ2-5; TRBD2 aligns across 9 bases. With V trimmed by 3 bases and J by 0 bases, 5 bases remained unmatched. CDR1 is MNHEY and CDR2 is SVGAGI in the germline V gene. The CDR3 extends over 16 amino acids. CDR3 region: CASSYRLAEHQETQYF. The CDR3 DNA reads TGTGCCAGCAGTTATAGACTAGCGGAGCACCAAGAGACCCAGTACTTC.

The rearrangement links TRBV5-1 to TRBJ2-7, with a possible D match to TRBD2 (7 bases). CDR1 is SGHRS, CDR2 YFSETQ, per germline. With 5 bases removed from V and 2 bases from J, the gap between germline ends came to 20 bases. This CDR3 has 16 residues. DNA for the CDR3: TGCGCCAGCAGGGGCAGGGGAAGCGGGGAGGCCTACGAGCAGTACTTC. It codes for CASRGRGSGEAYEQYF.

This clone was detected only a few times. The V call is TRBV4-1, the J call TRBJ2-1; D call uncertain. CDR1 is MGHRA and CDR2 is YSYEKL in the germline V gene. Deletions cut 3 bases from V and 4 bases from J, with 7 bases between. This CDR3 has 13 residues. The CDR3 DNA reads TGCGCCAGCAGCCACGGCCGGTACAATGAGCAGTTCTTC. This gives the protein CASSHGRYNEQFF.

Regarding this clone: A read error may produce the germline difference seen at one junction end. The chain combines TRBV6-7 with TRBJ1-6; unclear D gene. TRBV6-7 has ORF status, its function being uncertain. The CDR3 consists of 16 residues. The CDR3, as DNA: TGTGCCAGCAGTGCTGGACCGAGGGTCTATGATTCACCCCTCCACTTT. The encoded protein is CASSAGPRVYDSPLHF.